Here is one T cell receptor beta chain with its context. Antigen unknown. The CDR3 has 18 amino acids. Trimming left V 10 bases short and J 3 bases short, with 28 bases between. CDR1 and CDR2 from the germline V gene are SGHAT and FQNNGV. The data stem from a study of tumor-infiltrating lymphocytes in primary liver carcinoma. Across the study: The study obtained roughly 3.65 to 8 million productive TCRbeta reads per sample, similar across tissue types. Study outcomes and limitations: It was observed that only about 7-25% of the top clones appeared in every one of the five tumor regions.

cDNA specific to TCR beta was made from 450 to 650 ng of total RNA, with a constant-region primer employed for priming. Three nested multiplex PCR rounds, a slightly modified ARM-PCR method, built the TCR beta libraries. For around 9 cycles apiece, the opening two PCR rounds ran with TRBV1-TRBV30 forward primers and a C-beta reverse primer. One entry per CDR3 protein, called by TCRdb with MiXCR from the multiplex PCR reads. The sample holds roughly 78,000 distinct CDR3 sequences, about two thirds seen once. Co-extraction of both nucleic acids (RNA and DNA) used about 19-33 mg of unsorted bulk tissue.

The V gene is TRBV11-2, the J gene TRBJ1-3; TRBD1 is a possible D gene (5 bases). The sequenced sample consisted of liver tumor tissue from sampling region 4. The sample's subset: tumor region T4, right-lateral pole. This clonotype originated in a woman aged 55-69 years with primary liver carcinoma and hepatitis B virus infection. The CDR3 coding sequence is TGTGCCATGAGCTCGCGCCTCCTGACAGATAGCTATGGAAACACCATATATTTT. It yields the protein CAMSSRLLTDSYGNTIYF.